This T cell receptor beta chain was recovered during a study of T-cell reconstitution after alpha-beta-depleted transplantation in children. Trimming removed 3 bases from V and 1 base from J, with 6 bases in between. The CDR3 covers 13 residues. Germline values: CDR1 SEHNR, CDR2 FQNEAQ (reference sequence). TCRbeta library construction was performed incorporating unique molecular identifiers. MiXCR, applied by TCRdb to the PCR reads, yields one record per CDR3 protein. The sample shows around 200,000 distinct CDR3 sequences, roughly 7.5% of them seen only once. This clonotype occurred many times. The sample was PBMCs from the stem cell graft donor, taken from the stem cell graft. This TCR was sampled from a human donor who donated a stem cell graft to a child with Wiskott-Aldrich syndrome. The chain is built from TRBV7-9 and TRBJ1-1; D is unclear. CDR3 amino acids: CASSFFANTEAFF. The CDR3 bases are TGTGCCAGCAGCTTCTTTGCGAACACTGAAGCTTTCTTT.